This TCR beta chain was sequenced in a study of blood T cell repertoires in COVID-19. In the study's own analysis: Reference gene primer amplification yielded estimated nucleated cell counts. Using immunoSEQ multiplex PCR, the repertoire was profiled, and TCRdb retains in-frame clones only, with some absent. That table supplies the V and J calls and clone size; D and trimming were determined from the DNA. The data hold some 99,000 clones, with 70% to 90% observed a single time. The TCR was taken from a woman in her fifties or sixties in a cohort sampled during active or convalescent COVID-19. What was sequenced was peripheral blood.

Here the CDR3 reads CASSLGTGVSTGGYTF. The DNA for the CDR3 is TGCGCCAGCAGCTTGGGGACAGGGGTTTCGACGGGTGGCTACACCTTC. V and J are TRBV5-1 and TRBJ1-2; 9 bases align to TRBD1. Germline values: CDR1 SGHRS, CDR2 YFSETQ. This CDR3 is 16 amino acids long. The ends lost 0 bases at V and 7 bases at J; junction bases unmatched: 10.